The entry below gives a single TCR beta chain sequence along with its context. Its antigen is unidentified. Clones were sequenced by immunoSEQ multiplex PCR, and TCRdb holds only the in-frame ones, with some missing. The sample holds over a million clones, more than 75% seen once. This CDR3 has 15 residues. The V segment lost 0 bases and the J segment 6 bases; nucleotides outside the gene matches: 10. Germline-derived CDR1 and CDR2 are GTSNPN and SVGIG (reference sequence). The data belong to a study of shared clonotypes between healthy human individuals. Overall study: The people who gave samples were two women and a few men aged 18 to 49. Findings and caveats of the study: Rarefaction showed sorted-subset sequencing was incomplete despite large depth.

V usage is TRBV30 and J usage is TRBJ1-2; TRBD1 aligns across 7 bases. The receptor's source is a man aged 18 to 29 in good health. Some clones in this sample may be carry-over from other donors' samples. Sequenced material: memory CD4+ T cells from PBMCs. Specified subset: CD45RA-negative fraction. The CDR3 reads CAWSVLGSGGDGYTF. In DNA, the CDR3 is TGTGCCTGGAGTGTATTAGGCTCAGGGGGTGATGGCTACACCTTC.